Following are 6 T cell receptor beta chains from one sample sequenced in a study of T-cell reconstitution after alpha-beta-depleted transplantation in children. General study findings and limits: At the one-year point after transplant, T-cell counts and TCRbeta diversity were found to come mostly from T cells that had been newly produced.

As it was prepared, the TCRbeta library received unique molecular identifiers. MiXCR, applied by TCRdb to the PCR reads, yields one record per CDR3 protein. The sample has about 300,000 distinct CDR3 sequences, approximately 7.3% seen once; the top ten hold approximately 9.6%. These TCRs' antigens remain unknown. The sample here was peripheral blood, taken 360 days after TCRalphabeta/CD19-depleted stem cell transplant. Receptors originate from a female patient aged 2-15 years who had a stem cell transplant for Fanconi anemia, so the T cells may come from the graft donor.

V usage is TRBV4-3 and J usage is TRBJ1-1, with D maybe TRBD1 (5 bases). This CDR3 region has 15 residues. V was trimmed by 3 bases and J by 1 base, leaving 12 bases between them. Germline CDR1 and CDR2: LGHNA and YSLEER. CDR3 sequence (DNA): TGCGCCAGCAGCCAGGGGGACGGATGGAACACTGAAGCTTTCTTT. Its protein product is CASSQGDGWNTEAFF.

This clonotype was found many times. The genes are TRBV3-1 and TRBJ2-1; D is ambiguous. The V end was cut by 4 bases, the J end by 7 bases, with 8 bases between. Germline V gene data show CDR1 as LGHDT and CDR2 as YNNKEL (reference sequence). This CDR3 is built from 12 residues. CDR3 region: CASSPQENEQFF. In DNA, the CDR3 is TGTGCCAGCAGCCCGCAGGAGAATGAGCAGTTCTTC.

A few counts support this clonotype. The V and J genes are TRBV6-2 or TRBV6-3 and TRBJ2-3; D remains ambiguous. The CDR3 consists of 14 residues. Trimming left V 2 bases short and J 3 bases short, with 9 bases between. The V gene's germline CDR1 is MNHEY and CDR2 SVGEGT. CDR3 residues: CASSYGVRTDTQYF. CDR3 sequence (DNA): TGTGCCAGCAGTTACGGCGTGAGGACAGATACGCAGTATTTT.

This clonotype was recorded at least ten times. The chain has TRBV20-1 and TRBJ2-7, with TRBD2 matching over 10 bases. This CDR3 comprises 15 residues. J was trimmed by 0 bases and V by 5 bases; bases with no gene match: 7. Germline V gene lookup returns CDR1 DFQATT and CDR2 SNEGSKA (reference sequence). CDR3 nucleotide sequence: TGCAGTGCTCCTAAACTAGCGGGGAGCTCCTACGAGCAGTACTTC. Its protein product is CSAPKLAGSSYEQYF.

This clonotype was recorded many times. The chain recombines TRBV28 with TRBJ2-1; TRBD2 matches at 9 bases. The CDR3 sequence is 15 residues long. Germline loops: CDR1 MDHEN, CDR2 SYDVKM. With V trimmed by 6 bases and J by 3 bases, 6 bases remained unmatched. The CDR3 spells CASSPGLARYNEQFF. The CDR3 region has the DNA TGTGCCAGCAGCCCAGGACTAGCGCGCTACAATGAGCAGTTCTTC.

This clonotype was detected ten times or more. CDR3 sequence (DNA): TGCGCCAGCAGCTTGTGGTGGGGTTCGGAAAACACTGAAGCTTTCTTT. Translation: CASSLWWGSENTEAFF. The V gene is TRBV5-1, the J gene TRBJ1-1; the D is unclear. The V gene's germline CDR1 is SGHRS and CDR2 YFSETQ. V lost 1 base to trimming and J lost 2 bases, with 15 bases between them. The CDR3 covers 16 residues.